This is a list of T cell receptor beta chains from one sample in a study of spatial heterogeneity in lung cancer. TCRdb analysed the 5' RACE reads with MiXCR anew, one entry per CDR3 protein. The sample consists of roughly 120,000 distinct CDR3 sequences, 10% to 15% of them appearing once. Here the sequenced sample was PBMCs, taken at follow-up. These receptors were collected from a male donor with early-stage non-small cell lung cancer. CDR3s include the opening cysteine and the closing phenylalanine or tryptophan. The order of the fields is clone size, D gene, CDR3 length, J gene, V gene, CDR3 DNA, CDR3 protein. D genes are given only for firm matches. Not all rows give a size; the values are once, few, many and, for expanded clones, a class.

clone_size: many; d_call: NA; cdr3_length: 15; j_call: TRBJ2-4; v_call: TRBV24-1; cdr3_nt: TGTGCCACCAGTGACCCGACTGGGGCCAAAAACATTCAGTACTTC; cdr3_aa: CATSDPTGAKNIQYF
clone_size: few; d_call: TRBD2; cdr3_length: 15; j_call: TRBJ2-7; v_call: TRBV4-1; cdr3_nt: TGCGCCAGCAGCAAGGACCTAGCGGGAGCCTACGAGCAGTACTTC; cdr3_aa: CASSKDLAGAYEQYF
clone_size: NA; d_call: TRBD1; cdr3_length: 14; j_call: TRBJ2-2; v_call: TRBV7-2; cdr3_nt: TGTGCCAGCAGCCCAGGACAGGGGGCCGGGGAGCTGTTTTTT; cdr3_aa: CASSPGQGAGELFF
clone_size: many; d_call: NA; cdr3_length: 13; j_call: TRBJ2-7; v_call: TRBV5-6; cdr3_nt: TGTGCCAGCAGCCGGCGACGGGGAAACGAGCAGTACTTC; cdr3_aa: CASSRRRGNEQYF
clone_size: few; d_call: NA; cdr3_length: 13; j_call: TRBJ2-2; v_call: TRBV7-2; cdr3_nt: TGTGCCAGCAGCTTAGAGTTTAAAGGGGAGCTGTTTTTT; cdr3_aa: CASSLEFKGELFF
clone_size: NA; d_call: TRBD1; cdr3_length: 13; j_call: TRBJ1-4; v_call: TRBV20-1; cdr3_nt: TGCAGTGGCTCCGGGACAGGTCCCGAAAAACTGTTTTTT; cdr3_aa: CSGSGTGPEKLFF
clone_size: NA; d_call: NA; cdr3_length: 14; j_call: TRBJ1-5; v_call: TRBV19; cdr3_nt: TGTGCCAGTAGTATCTTTGGCAGGGCCGAGACCCAGCATTTT; cdr3_aa: CASSIFGRAETQHF
clone_size: few; d_call: NA; cdr3_length: 14; j_call: TRBJ2-7; v_call: TRBV20-1; cdr3_nt: TGCAGTGCTAGAGATCTGAGACAAGACTACGAGCAGTACTTC; cdr3_aa: CSARDLRQDYEQYF
clone_size: NA; d_call: NA; cdr3_length: 16; j_call: TRBJ2-1; v_call: TRBV27; cdr3_nt: TGTGCCAGCAGTTTACGGGAAAACAGGATTTACAATGAGCAGTTCTTC; cdr3_aa: CASSLRENRIYNEQFF
clone_size: many; d_call: NA; cdr3_length: 13; j_call: TRBJ1-1; v_call: TRBV7-3; cdr3_nt: TGTGCCAGCAGCCAGGGGATGAACACTGAAGCTTTCTTT; cdr3_aa: CASSQGMNTEAFF
clone_size: NA; d_call: NA; cdr3_length: 15; j_call: TRBJ1-5; v_call: TRBV7-2; cdr3_nt: TGTGCCAGCAGCTTAGAGGGGGACGGGGAAAGGCCCCAGCATTTT; cdr3_aa: CASSLEGDGERPQHF
clone_size: NA; d_call: NA; cdr3_length: 13; j_call: TRBJ2-7; v_call: TRBV19; cdr3_nt: TGTGCCAGTAGTATAGATCGGTCCTACGAGCAGTACTTC; cdr3_aa: CASSIDRSYEQYF
clone_size: few; d_call: TRBD2; cdr3_length: 14; j_call: TRBJ2-1; v_call: TRBV20-1; cdr3_nt: TGCAGTGCTTACGCCGCCACTAGCGGCAATGAGCAGTTCTTC; cdr3_aa: CSAYAATSGNEQFF
clone_size: few; d_call: TRBD1; cdr3_length: 15; j_call: TRBJ1-1; v_call: TRBV7-9; cdr3_nt: TGTGCCAGCAGCTTCCACCGGGACAGGGGGTCTGAAGCTTTCTTT; cdr3_aa: CASSFHRDRGSEAFF
clone_size: few; d_call: TRBD1; cdr3_length: 11; j_call: TRBJ2-5; v_call: TRBV29-1; cdr3_nt: TGCATCGTAGGGGGCGCGGAGACCCAGTACTTC; cdr3_aa: CIVGGAETQYF
clone_size: NA; d_call: TRBD1; cdr3_length: 14; j_call: TRBJ2-2; v_call: TRBV7-2; cdr3_nt: TGTGCCAGCCGCTCGGGACAGGGGGTCGGGGAGCTGTTTTTT; cdr3_aa: CASRSGQGVGELFF
clone_size: many; d_call: NA; cdr3_length: 16; j_call: TRBJ1-5; v_call: TRBV6-5; cdr3_nt: TGTGCCAGCCGACCCCTGGGGGGGTACAGCAATCAGCCCCAGCATTTT; cdr3_aa: CASRPLGGYSNQPQHF
clone_size: many; d_call: NA; cdr3_length: 13; j_call: TRBJ2-3; v_call: TRBV29-1; cdr3_nt: TGCAGCGTCTTGGGCAGATTGACAGATACGCAGTATTTT; cdr3_aa: CSVLGRLTDTQYF
clone_size: few; d_call: TRBD1; cdr3_length: 17; j_call: TRBJ1-4; v_call: TRBV18; cdr3_nt: TGTGCCAGCTCACCAGCACTCCTCGACAGGGCCAATGAAAAACTGTTTTTT; cdr3_aa: CASSPALLDRANEKLFF
clone_size: many; d_call: TRBD2; cdr3_length: 18; j_call: TRBJ2-1; v_call: TRBV4-1; cdr3_nt: TGCGCCAGCAGCCAAGATCATAGCGGGGCGCCCCCGGGCAATGAGCAGTTCTTC; cdr3_aa: CASSQDHSGAPPGNEQFF
clone_size: NA; d_call: TRBD1; cdr3_length: 15; j_call: TRBJ1-2; v_call: TRBV27; cdr3_nt: TGTGCCAGCAGTTTATCGCCCACAGGGGGATGGGGCTACACCTTC; cdr3_aa: CASSLSPTGGWGYTF
clone_size: NA; d_call: NA; cdr3_length: 19; j_call: TRBJ1-5; v_call: TRBV27; cdr3_nt: TGTGCCAGCAGTCAGGGAAGGCAGGGTCTCCCATATAGCAATCAGCCCCAGCATTTT; cdr3_aa: CASSQGRQGLPYSNQPQHF
clone_size: many; d_call: TRBD1; cdr3_length: 13; j_call: TRBJ1-5; v_call: TRBV10-2; cdr3_nt: TGCGCCACTTTGACAGGGCTGGGTCAGCCCCAGCATTTT; cdr3_aa: CATLTGLGQPQHF
clone_size: many; d_call: NA; cdr3_length: 12; j_call: TRBJ2-2; v_call: TRBV28; cdr3_nt: TGTGCCAGCAAGCGGGTAACCGGGGAGCTGTTTTTT; cdr3_aa: CASKRVTGELFF
clone_size: NA; d_call: TRBD2; cdr3_length: 15; j_call: TRBJ2-5; v_call: TRBV7-8; cdr3_nt: TGTGCCGCGGGGACTAGCGAAAATTTACAAGAGACCCAGTACTTC; cdr3_aa: CAAGTSENLQETQYF
clone_size: few; d_call: NA; cdr3_length: 15; j_call: TRBJ2-6; v_call: TRBV19; cdr3_nt: TGTGCCAGTAGCCAACAGGGTCCTGGGGCCAACGTCCTGACTTTC; cdr3_aa: CASSQQGPGANVLTF
clone_size: few; d_call: NA; cdr3_length: 13; j_call: TRBJ1-1; v_call: TRBV14; cdr3_nt: TGTGCCAGCAGCCAAGATAAGAACACTGAAGCTTTCTTT; cdr3_aa: CASSQDKNTEAFF
clone_size: NA; d_call: NA; cdr3_length: 15; j_call: TRBJ2-7; v_call: TRBV6-6; cdr3_nt: TGTGCCAGCAGACCCGGGACGGAGAGCTCCTACGAGCAGTACTTC; cdr3_aa: CASRPGTESSYEQYF
clone_size: few; d_call: TRBD1; cdr3_length: 15; j_call: TRBJ1-2; v_call: TRBV19; cdr3_nt: TGTGCCAGTAGTGTGACAGGGGGAGTCACGGAAGGCTACACCTTC; cdr3_aa: CASSVTGGVTEGYTF
clone_size: NA; d_call: NA; cdr3_length: 12; j_call: TRBJ2-5; v_call: TRBV12-3/TRBV12-4; cdr3_nt: TGTGCCAGCAGCCTGTACGGGGAGACCCAGTACTTC; cdr3_aa: CASSLYGETQYF
clone_size: NA; d_call: NA; cdr3_length: 13; j_call: TRBJ1-2; v_call: TRBV2; cdr3_nt: TGTGCCAGCACCGCGGAGCCTAACTATGGCAACACCTTC; cdr3_aa: CASTAEPNYGNTF
clone_size: many; d_call: NA; cdr3_length: 14; j_call: TRBJ2-5; v_call: TRBV20-1; cdr3_nt: TGCAGTGCTCCGTCGACAGGGCGGGGAGAGACCCAGTACTTC; cdr3_aa: CSAPSTGRGETQYF